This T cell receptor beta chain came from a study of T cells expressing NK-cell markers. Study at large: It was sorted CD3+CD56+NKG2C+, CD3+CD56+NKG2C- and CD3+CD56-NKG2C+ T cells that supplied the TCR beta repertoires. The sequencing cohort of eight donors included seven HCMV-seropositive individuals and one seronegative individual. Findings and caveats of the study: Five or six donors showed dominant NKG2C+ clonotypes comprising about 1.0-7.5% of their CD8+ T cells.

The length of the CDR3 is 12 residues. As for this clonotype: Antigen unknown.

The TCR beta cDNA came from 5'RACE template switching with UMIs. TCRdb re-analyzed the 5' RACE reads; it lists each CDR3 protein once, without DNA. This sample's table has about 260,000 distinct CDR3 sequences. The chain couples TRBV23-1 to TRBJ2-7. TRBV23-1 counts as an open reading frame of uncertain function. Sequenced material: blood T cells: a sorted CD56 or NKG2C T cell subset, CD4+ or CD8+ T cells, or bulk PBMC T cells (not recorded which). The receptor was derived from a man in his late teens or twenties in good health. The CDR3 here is CASSQRTYEQYF.